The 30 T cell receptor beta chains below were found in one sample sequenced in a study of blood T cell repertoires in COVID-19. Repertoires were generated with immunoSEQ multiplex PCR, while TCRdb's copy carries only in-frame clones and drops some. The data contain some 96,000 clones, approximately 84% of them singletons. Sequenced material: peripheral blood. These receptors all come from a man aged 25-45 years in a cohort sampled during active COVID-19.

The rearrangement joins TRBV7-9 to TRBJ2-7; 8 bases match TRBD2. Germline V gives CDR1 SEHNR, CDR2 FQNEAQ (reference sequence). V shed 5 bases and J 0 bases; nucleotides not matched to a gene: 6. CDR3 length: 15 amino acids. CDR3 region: CASSELAGSSYEQYF. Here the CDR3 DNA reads TGTGCCAGCAGCGAGCTAGCGGGCAGCTCCTACGAGCAGTACTTC.

CDR3 loop: CASSIGQGGNQPQHF. CDR3 DNA: TGTGCCAGTAGTATCGGGCAGGGGGGCAATCAGCCCCAGCATTTT. The chain combines TRBV19 with TRBJ1-5, with 7 bases that match TRBD1. The V and J ends lost 3 bases and 2 bases, in that order; junction bases with no gene match: 4. Looked up from germline, CDR1 is LNHDA and CDR2 is SQIVND (reference sequence). CDR3 size: 15 residues.

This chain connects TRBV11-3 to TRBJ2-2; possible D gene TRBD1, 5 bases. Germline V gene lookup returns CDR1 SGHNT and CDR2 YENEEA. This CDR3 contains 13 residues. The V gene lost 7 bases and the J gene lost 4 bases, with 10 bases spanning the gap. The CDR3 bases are TGTGCCAGCATGGGGCCCCGCACCGGGGAGCTGTTTTTT. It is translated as CASMGPRTGELFF.

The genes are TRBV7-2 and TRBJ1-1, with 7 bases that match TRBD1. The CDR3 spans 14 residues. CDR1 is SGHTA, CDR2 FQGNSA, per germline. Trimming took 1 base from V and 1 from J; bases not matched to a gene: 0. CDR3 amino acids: CASSLEGANTEAFF. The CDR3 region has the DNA TGTGCCAGCAGCTTAGAGGGGGCGAACACTGAAGCTTTCTTT.

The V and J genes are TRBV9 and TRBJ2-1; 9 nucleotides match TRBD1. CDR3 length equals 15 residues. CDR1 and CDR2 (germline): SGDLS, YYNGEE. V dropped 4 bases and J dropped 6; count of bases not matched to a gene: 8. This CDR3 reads CASSYRGQWGNEQFF. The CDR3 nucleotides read TGTGCCAGCAGCTACAGGGGGCAGTGGGGCAATGAGCAGTTCTTC.

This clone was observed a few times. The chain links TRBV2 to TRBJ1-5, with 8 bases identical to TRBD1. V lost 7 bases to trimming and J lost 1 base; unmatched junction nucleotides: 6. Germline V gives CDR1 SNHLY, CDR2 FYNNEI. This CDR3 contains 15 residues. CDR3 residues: CASTADRVSNQPQHF. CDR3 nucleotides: TGTGCCAGCACCGCGGACAGGGTGAGCAATCAGCCCCAGCATTTT.

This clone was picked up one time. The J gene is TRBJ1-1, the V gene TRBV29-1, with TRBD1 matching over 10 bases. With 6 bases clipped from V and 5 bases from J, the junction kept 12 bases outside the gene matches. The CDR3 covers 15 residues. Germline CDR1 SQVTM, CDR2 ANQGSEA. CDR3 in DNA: TGCAGCGTCGCTGGACAGGGGGGTTCGAGGACTGAAGCTTTCTTT. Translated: CSVAGQGGSRTEAFF.

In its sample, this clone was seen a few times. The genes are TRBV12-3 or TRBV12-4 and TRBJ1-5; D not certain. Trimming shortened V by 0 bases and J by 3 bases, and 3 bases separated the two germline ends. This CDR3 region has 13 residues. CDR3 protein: CASSLAHNQPQHF. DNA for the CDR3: TGTGCCAGCAGTTTAGCACACAATCAGCCCCAGCATTTT.

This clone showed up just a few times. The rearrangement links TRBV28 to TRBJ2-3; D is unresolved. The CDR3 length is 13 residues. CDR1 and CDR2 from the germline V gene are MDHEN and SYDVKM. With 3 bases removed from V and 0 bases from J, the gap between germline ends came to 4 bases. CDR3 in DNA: TGTGCCAGCAGTTTCCGGAGCACAGATACGCAGTATTTT. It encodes CASSFRSTDTQYF.

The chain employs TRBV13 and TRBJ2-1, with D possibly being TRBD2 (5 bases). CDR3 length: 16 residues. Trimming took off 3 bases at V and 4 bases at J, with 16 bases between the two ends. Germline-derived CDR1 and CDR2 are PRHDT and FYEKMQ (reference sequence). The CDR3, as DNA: TGTGCCAGCAGCTTTGGTTTAAGGTCGGGGTACAATGAGCAGTTCTTC. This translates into CASSFGLRSGYNEQFF.

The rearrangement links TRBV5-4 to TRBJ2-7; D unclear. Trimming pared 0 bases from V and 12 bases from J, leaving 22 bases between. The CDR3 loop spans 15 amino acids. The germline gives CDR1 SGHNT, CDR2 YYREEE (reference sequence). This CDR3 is CASSLVRTGRSHLYF. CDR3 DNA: TGTGCCAGCAGCTTGGTCCGAACCGGTCGGTCTCACCTGTACTTC.

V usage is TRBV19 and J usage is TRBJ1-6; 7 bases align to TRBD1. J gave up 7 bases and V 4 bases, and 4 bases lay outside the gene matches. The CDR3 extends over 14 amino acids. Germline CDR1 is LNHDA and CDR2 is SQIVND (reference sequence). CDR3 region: CASSSEQGNSPLHF. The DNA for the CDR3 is TGTGCCAGTAGTAGTGAACAGGGGAATTCACCCCTCCACTTT.

CDR3 protein: CASSRLPGNTIYF. The CDR3 DNA is TGTGCCAGTAGTAGGCTGCCTGGAAACACCATATATTTT. The chain employs TRBV19 and TRBJ1-3, with D hard to call. Trimming took 4 bases from V and 2 from J, leaving 6 bases between them. This CDR3 is 13 amino acids long. Germline lookup yields CDR1 LNHDA and CDR2 SQIVND (reference sequence).

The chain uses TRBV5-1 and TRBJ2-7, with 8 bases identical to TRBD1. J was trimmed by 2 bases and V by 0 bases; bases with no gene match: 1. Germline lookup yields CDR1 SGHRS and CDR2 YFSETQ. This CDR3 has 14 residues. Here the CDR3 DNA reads TGCGCCAGCAGCTTGGGGACAGGGACCTACGAGCAGTACTTC. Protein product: CASSLGTGTYEQYF.

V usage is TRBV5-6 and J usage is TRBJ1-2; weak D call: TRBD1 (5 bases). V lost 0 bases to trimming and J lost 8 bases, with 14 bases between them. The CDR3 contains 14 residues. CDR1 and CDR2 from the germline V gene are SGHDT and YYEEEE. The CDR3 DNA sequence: TGTGCCAGCAGCTTGGTAGCTGGGGGACTGGGCTACACCTTC. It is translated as CASSLVAGGLGYTF.

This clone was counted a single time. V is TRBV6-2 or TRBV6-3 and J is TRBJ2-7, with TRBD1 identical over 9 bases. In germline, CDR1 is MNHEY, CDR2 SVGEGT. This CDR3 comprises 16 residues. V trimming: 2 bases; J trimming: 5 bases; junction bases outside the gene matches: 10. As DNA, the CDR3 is TGTGCCAGCAGTTACCGGGCGATGGACAGGGGTCACGAGCAGTACTTC. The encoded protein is CASSYRAMDRGHEQYF.

The CDR3 DNA reads as TGTGCCAGCAGCCAATTACTCCTCAATGAAAAACTGTTTTTT. Translation: CASSQLLLNEKLFF. The genes are TRBV16 and TRBJ1-4; D is undetermined. Germline V gene sequence: CDR1 KGHSY, CDR2 FQNENV. The CDR3 has 14 amino acids. V lost 1 base to trimming and J lost 5 bases, with 8 bases between them.

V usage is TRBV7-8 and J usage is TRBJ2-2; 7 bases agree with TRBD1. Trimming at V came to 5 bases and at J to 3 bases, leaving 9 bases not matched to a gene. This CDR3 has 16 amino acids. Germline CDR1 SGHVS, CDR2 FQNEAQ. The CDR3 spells CASSGRTGADTGELFF. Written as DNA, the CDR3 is TGTGCCAGCAGCGGGCGGACAGGAGCTGACACCGGGGAGCTGTTTTTT.

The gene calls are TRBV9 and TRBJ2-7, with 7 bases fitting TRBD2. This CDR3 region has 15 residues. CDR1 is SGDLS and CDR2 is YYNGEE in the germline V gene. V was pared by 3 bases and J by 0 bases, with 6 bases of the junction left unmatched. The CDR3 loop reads CASSAGGGGSYEQYF. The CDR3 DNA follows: TGTGCCAGCAGCGCCGGTGGGGGGGGCTCCTACGAGCAGTACTTC.

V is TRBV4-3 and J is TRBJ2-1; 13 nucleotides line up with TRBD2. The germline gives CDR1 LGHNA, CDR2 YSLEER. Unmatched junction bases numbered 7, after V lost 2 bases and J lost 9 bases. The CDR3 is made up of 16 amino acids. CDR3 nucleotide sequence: TGCGCCAGCAGCCAACAACAACTAGCGGGGGGGAGTGAGCAGTTCTTC. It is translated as CASSQQQLAGGSEQFF.

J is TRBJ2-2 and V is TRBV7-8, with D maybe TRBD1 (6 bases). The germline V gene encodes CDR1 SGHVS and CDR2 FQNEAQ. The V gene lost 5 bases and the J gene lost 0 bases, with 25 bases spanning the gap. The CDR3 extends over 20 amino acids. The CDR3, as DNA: TGTGCCAGCAGCGCTCAACGAGTATGGGGGCGGTCTGCGAACACCGGGGAGCTGTTTTTT. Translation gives CASSAQRVWGRSANTGELFF.

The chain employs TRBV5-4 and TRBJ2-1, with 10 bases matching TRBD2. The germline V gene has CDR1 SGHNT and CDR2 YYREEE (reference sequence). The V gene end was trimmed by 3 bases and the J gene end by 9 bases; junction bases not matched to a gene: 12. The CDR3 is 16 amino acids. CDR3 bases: TGTGCCAGCAGCTCCCTAGCGGGGGCTGCCTCGGGTGAGCAGTTCTTC. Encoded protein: CASSSLAGAASGEQFF.

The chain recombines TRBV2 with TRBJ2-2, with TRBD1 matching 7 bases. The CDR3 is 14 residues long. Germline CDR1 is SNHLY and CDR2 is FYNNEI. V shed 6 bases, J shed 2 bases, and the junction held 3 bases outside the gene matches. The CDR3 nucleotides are TGTGCCAGCAGGGGGACAGCAAACACCGGGGAGCTGTTTTTT. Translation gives CASRGTANTGELFF.

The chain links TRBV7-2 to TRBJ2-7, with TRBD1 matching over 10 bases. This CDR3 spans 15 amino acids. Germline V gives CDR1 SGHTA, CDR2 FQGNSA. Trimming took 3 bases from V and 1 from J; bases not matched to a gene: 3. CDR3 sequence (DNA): TGTGCCAGCAGCTTCGGACAGGGGGGGTCCTACGAGCAGTACTTC. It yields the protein CASSFGQGGSYEQYF. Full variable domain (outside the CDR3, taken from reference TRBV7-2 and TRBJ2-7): GAGVSQSPSNKVTEKGKDVELRCDPISGHTALYWYRQSLGQGLEFLIYFQGNSAPDKSGLPSDRFSAERTGGSVSTLTIQRTQQEDSAVYLCASSFGQGGSYEQYFGPGTRLTVT.

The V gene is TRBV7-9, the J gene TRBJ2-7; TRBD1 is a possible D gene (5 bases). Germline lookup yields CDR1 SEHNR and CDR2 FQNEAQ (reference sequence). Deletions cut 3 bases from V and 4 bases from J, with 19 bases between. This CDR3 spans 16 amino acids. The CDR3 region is CASSFVGDVGEYEQYF. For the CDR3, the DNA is TGTGCCAGCAGCTTCGTAGGGGATGTCGGAGAGTACGAGCAGTACTTC.

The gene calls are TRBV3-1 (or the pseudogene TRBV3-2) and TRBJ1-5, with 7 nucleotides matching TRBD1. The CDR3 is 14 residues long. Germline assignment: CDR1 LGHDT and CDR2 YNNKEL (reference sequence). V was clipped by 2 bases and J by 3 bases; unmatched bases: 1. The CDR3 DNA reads TGTGCCAGCAGCCAAACAGGGGTCAATCAGCCCCAGCATTTT. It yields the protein CASSQTGVNQPQHF.

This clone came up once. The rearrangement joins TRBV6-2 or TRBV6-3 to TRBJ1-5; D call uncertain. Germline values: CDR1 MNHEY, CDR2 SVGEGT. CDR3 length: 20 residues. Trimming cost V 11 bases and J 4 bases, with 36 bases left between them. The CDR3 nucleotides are TGTGCCTGCTGTTACCCTGGAGGGTTCCGTGGGGTGGGAGTAAATCAGCCCCAGCATTTT. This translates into CACCYPGGFRGVGVNQPQHF.

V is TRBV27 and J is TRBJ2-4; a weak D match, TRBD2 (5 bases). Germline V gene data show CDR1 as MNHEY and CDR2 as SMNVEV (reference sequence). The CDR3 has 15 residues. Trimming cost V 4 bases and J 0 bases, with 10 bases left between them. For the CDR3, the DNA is TGTGCCAGCAGTTCAGCGGAAACAGCCAAAAACATTCAGTACTTC. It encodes CASSSAETAKNIQYF.

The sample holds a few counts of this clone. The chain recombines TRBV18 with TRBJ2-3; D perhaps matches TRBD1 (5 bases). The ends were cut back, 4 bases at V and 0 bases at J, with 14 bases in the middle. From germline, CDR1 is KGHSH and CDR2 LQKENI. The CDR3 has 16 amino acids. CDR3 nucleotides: TGTGCCAGCTCACTCCTTCCGACAGCTAGCACAGATACGCAGTATTTT. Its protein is CASSLLPTASTDTQYF.

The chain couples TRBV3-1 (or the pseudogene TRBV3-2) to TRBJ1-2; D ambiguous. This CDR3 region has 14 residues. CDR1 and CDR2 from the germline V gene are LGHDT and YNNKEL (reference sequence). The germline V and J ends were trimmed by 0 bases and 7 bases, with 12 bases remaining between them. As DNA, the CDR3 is TGTGCCAGCAGCCAAGATCTCATAGGCGGTGGCTACACCTTC. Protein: CASSQDLIGGGYTF.